This passage covers 22 T cell receptor beta chains from one sample sequenced in a study of blood T cell repertoires in COVID-19. Profiled with immunoSEQ multiplex PCR; TCRdb holds only in-frame clones, not every one. Altogether roughly 250,000 clones are present, roughly 90% being singletons, with the ten largest covering less than 5%. Sequenced input: peripheral blood. The receptors come from a man aged 60 to 69 who had recovered from COVID-19.

The V gene is TRBV7-2, the J gene TRBJ2-3; tentative D call: TRBD2 (6 bases). Germline CDR1 is SGHTA and CDR2 is FQGNSA. CDR3 length: 13 amino acids. Trimming took 6 bases from V and 6 from J, leaving 13 bases between them. DNA for the CDR3: TGTGCCAGCAGTTTTAGCCGGGGGGATACGCAGTATTTT. Translating it yields CASSFSRGDTQYF.

The rearrangement joins TRBV7-7 to TRBJ2-7; 7 bases agree with TRBD1. Per germline, CDR1 SSHAT and CDR2 FNYEAQ (reference sequence). The CDR3 has 13 amino acids. The CDR3 bases are TGTGCTACCGCGACAGGGTTGGGTAACGAGCAGTACTTC. Its protein is CATATGLGNEQYF.

The V and J genes are TRBV7-2 and TRBJ1-5; 8 bases are a match to TRBD1. J was trimmed by 6 bases and V by 11 bases; bases with no gene match: 12. The germline CDR1 and CDR2 sequences are SGHTA and FQGNSA. CDR3 length: 14 amino acids. CDR3 in DNA: TGTGCCTCAGGGGGGCAGGGGGCGAGTCAGCCCCAGCATTTT. This sequence encodes CASGGQGASQPQHF.

This clone was detected only once. This chain connects TRBV27 to TRBJ2-7; 10 bases match TRBD2. V was clipped by 9 bases and J by 2 bases; unmatched bases: 7. The length of the CDR3 is 14 residues. In germline, CDR1 is MNHEY, CDR2 SMNVEV (reference sequence). The CDR3 coding sequence is TGTGCCAGTCGAAAAGCGGGGGGGCCCTACGAGCAGTACTTC. Translating it yields CASRKAGGPYEQYF.

This chain joins TRBV7-6 and TRBJ2-2; D is ambiguous. This CDR3 contains 13 residues. The V gene lost 5 bases and the J gene lost 0 bases, with 4 bases spanning the gap. Per germline, CDR1 SGHVS and CDR2 FNYEAQ. As DNA, the CDR3 is TGTGCCAGCAGCCCGTCGAACACCGGGGAGCTGTTTTTT. It yields the protein CASSPSNTGELFF.

The chain has TRBV6-5 and TRBJ1-1, with 8 positions matching TRBD1. The junction had 7 bases not matched to a gene; V was cut back by 2 bases and J by 2 bases. The CDR3 extends over 16 amino acids. Germline-derived CDR1 and CDR2 are MNHEY and SVGAGI. The CDR3 protein is CASSYLQGARNTEAFF. The CDR3 coding sequence is TGTGCCAGCAGTTACCTTCAGGGGGCGAGAAACACTGAAGCTTTCTTT.

The rearrangement links TRBV5-1 to TRBJ2-1; the match to TRBD2 covers 13 bases. The germline V gene encodes CDR1 SGHRS and CDR2 YFSETQ. The CDR3 has 16 residues. J was trimmed by 3 bases and V by 4 bases; bases with no gene match: 4. CDR3 sequence: CASSPGLAGLYNEQFF. The CDR3, as DNA: TGCGCCAGCAGCCCGGGACTAGCGGGGCTCTACAATGAGCAGTTCTTC.

The chain joins TRBV29-1 to TRBJ2-1, with 10 bases identical to TRBD2. The CDR3 is 15 amino acids. V trimming: 3 bases; J trimming: 8 bases; junction bases outside the gene matches: 10. Germline CDR1 and CDR2: SQVTM and ANQGSEA. CDR3 in amino acids: CSVDKASGGQDEQFF. In DNA form, the CDR3 reads TGCAGCGTTGACAAGGCTAGCGGGGGTCAGGATGAGCAGTTCTTC.

With regard to this clone: One end of the junction is discordant with germline, which a read error may explain. The rearrangement uses TRBV12-3 or TRBV12-4 and TRBJ2-7, with 10 bases matching TRBD1. CDR3 length equals 12 residues. The CDR3 nucleotides read TGTGCCAGCAGTGGGGACAGGGGTCCGCTCCTCTTC. It codes for CASSGDRGPLLF.

The chain has TRBV4-2 and TRBJ2-7, with D possibly being TRBD1 (7 bases). The CDR3 is made up of 16 amino acids. Germline V gene sequence: CDR1 LGHNA, CDR2 YNFKEQ. The germline V and J ends were trimmed by 1 base and 0 bases, with 13 bases remaining between them. The CDR3 nucleotides read TGTGCCAGCAGCCAAGTCGGAGGGGGCCCCTCCTACGAGCAGTACTTC. Translated, it gives CASSQVGGGPSYEQYF.

The chain employs TRBV7-9 and TRBJ1-5; D might be TRBD1 (6 bases). Germline V gene data show CDR1 as SEHNR and CDR2 as FQNEAQ (reference sequence). This CDR3 is 14 amino acids long. The V end lost 4 bases, the J end lost 4 bases, and 11 bases lay between the germline ends. This CDR3 is CASSSRGPNQPQHF. The CDR3 bases are TGTGCCAGCAGCTCCAGGGGTCCTAATCAGCCCCAGCATTTT.

The chain carries TRBV29-1 and TRBJ1-3; 10 bases agree with TRBD1. Germline V CDR1 and CDR2: SQVTM, ANQGSEA. V lost 6 bases, J lost 0 bases, and 5 bases stayed unmatched. The CDR3 contains 15 residues. For the CDR3, the DNA is TGCAGCGTCTGGGACAGGGGAAGCTCTGGAAACACCATATATTTT. It yields the protein CSVWDRGSSGNTIYF.

This clone was detected only once. The J gene is TRBJ2-3, the V gene TRBV4-1, with 8 positions matching TRBD2. The CDR3 consists of 15 residues. CDR1 MGHRA and CDR2 YSYEKL come from the germline V gene. J lost 5 bases, V lost 0 bases, and 4 bases had no gene match. The CDR3 region has the DNA TGCGCCAGCAGCCAAGACGGCGGGGGGCGAGATACGCAGTATTTT. Protein product: CASSQDGGGRDTQYF.

The chain has TRBV4-1 and TRBJ2-3; 11 nucleotides agree with TRBD2. The germline CDR1 and CDR2 sequences are MGHRA and YSYEKL. Trimming at V came to 4 bases and at J to 7 bases, leaving 10 bases not matched to a gene. The CDR3 runs 16 residues. The CDR3 nucleotides read TGCGCCAGCAGCCTAGAACTAGCGGGGGCCTCCCATACGCAGTATTTT. The encoded protein is CASSLELAGASHTQYF.

V usage is TRBV7-6 and J usage is TRBJ1-2; D not resolved. Germline CDR1 SGHVS, CDR2 FNYEAQ. The ends were cut back, 5 bases at V and 5 bases at J, with 18 bases in the middle. The CDR3 sequence is 15 residues long. This CDR3 reads CASSPLGSAEYGYTF. The CDR3 nucleotides are TGTGCCAGCAGCCCTTTGGGGAGCGCGGAATATGGCTACACCTTC.

The V gene is TRBV7-3, the J gene TRBJ2-3; D is uncertain. From germline, CDR1 is SGHTA and CDR2 FQGTGA. The CDR3 length is 13 residues. Trimming took off 5 bases at V and 1 base at J, with 7 bases between the two ends. CDR3 protein: CASSRRGTDTQYF. CDR3 bases: TGTGCCAGCAGCCGACGGGGCACAGATACGCAGTATTTT.

The rearrangement joins TRBV9 to TRBJ2-3, with D possibly TRBD1 on 6 matching bases. Trimming stripped 4 bases from V and 1 base from J, with 10 bases between. The CDR3 runs 14 residues. From germline, CDR1 is SGDLS and CDR2 YYNGEE. The CDR3 region is CASSPRTGTDTQYF. DNA of the CDR3: TGTGCCAGCAGCCCTCGGACAGGCACAGATACGCAGTATTTT.

V gene TRBV5-5 combines with J gene TRBJ2-3; 7 bases map to TRBD2. This CDR3 comprises 15 residues. After removal of 3 bases from V and 3 bases from J, the junction contained 7 bases not matched to a gene. Germline CDR1 SGHKS, CDR2 YYEKEE (reference sequence). In DNA form, the CDR3 reads TGTGCCAGCAGCTCGTGGGGGGGAACAACAGATACGCAGTATTTT. The encoded protein is CASSSWGGTTDTQYF.

The chain joins TRBV7-2 to TRBJ2-5, with D unclear. Germline V lookup: CDR1 SGHTA, CDR2 FQGNSA. The CDR3 has 12 amino acids. The V end lost 5 bases, the J end lost 2 bases, and 6 bases lay between the germline ends. CDR3 region: CASSPTQETQYF. In DNA form, the CDR3 reads TGTGCCAGCAGCCCGACACAAGAGACCCAGTACTTC.

The chain carries TRBV5-1 and TRBJ1-1, with D tentatively TRBD1 (5 bases). Germline V gives CDR1 SGHRS, CDR2 YFSETQ. The V gene lost 1 base and the J gene lost 8 bases, with 18 bases spanning the gap. The CDR3 runs to 15 residues. In DNA, the CDR3 is TGCGCCAGCAGCTTGTTGGATGCGGGGGTCGGAGAAGCTTTCTTT. Its protein is CASSLLDAGVGEAFF.

J is TRBJ2-3 and V is TRBV9; 8 bases fit TRBD2. V gave up 4 bases and J gave up 4 bases; unmatched junction bases: 8. Germline loops: CDR1 SGDLS, CDR2 YYNGEE. The CDR3 is 15 residues long. The CDR3 is CASSTRGLASDTQYF. CDR3 bases: TGTGCCAGCAGCACCCGAGGACTAGCTTCAGATACGCAGTATTTT.

V is TRBV9 and J is TRBJ1-5; D gene unclear. The CDR3 is made up of 16 amino acids. The V gene's germline CDR1 is SGDLS and CDR2 YYNGEE. The V end was cut by 0 bases, the J end by 0 bases, with 10 bases between. The CDR3 region has the DNA TGTGCCAGCAGCGTAGACCCTACTTATAGCAATCAGCCCCAGCATTTT. Its translation: CASSVDPTYSNQPQHF.